This T cell receptor (beta chain) was identified in a study of shared T cell receptors in the human thymus. Sequenced by immunoSEQ multiplex PCR; TCRdb stores in-frame clones only, minus some. The data show 500,000 to 850,000 clones, with around 87% seen just once and 0.009% to 0.0095% held by the top ten. Germline V gene data show CDR1 as SGHAT and CDR2 as FQNNGV. The V and J ends lost 4 bases and 0 bases respectively, with 8 bases between them. The CDR3 loop spans 14 amino acids. These data were also filed under a second study, of human thymus T cells. This second study notes: The thymus was resected at corrective cardiac surgery. Repertoires sampled from thymus and blood appeared biased in V and J gene usage. Thymic repertoires of unrelated individuals were reported in related research to overlap highly.

This TCR came from a boy less than two years old with a congenital heart defect. The sequenced sample was thymocytes. J is TRBJ2-3 and V is TRBV11-2; D call uncertain. The CDR3 loop reads CASSSPTSTDTQYF. DNA for the CDR3: TGTGCCAGCAGCTCTCCAACTAGCACAGATACGCAGTATTTT.